This passage covers 29 T cell receptor beta chains from one sample sequenced in a study of cytomegalovirus exposure and HLA in healthy donors. PCR amplification relied on 60 Vbeta primers (plus 13 Jbeta primers). Here immunoSEQ multiplex PCR was the method, and the copy in TCRdb shows in-frame clones only, minus some. The repertoire holds about 190,000 clones, with over 60% as singletons. Specimen: PBMCs. Receptors originate from a woman in her thirties in good health and CMV-seropositive.

The gene calls are TRBV5-4 and TRBJ2-2; 12 bases are a match to TRBD1. Trimming at V came to 3 bases and at J to 7 bases, leaving 10 bases not matched to a gene. Germline V gene data show CDR1 as SGHNT and CDR2 as YYREEE (reference sequence). CDR3 size: 17 residues. The DNA for the CDR3 is TGTGCCAGCAGCTGGGGCGGGACAGGGGGCGCCGGCGGGGAGCTGTTTTTT. Protein sequence: CASSWGGTGGAGGELFF.

The genes are TRBV7-8 and TRBJ2-5, with 8 bases aligning to TRBD2. Germline CDR1 and CDR2: SGHVS and FQNEAQ. V trimming: 5 bases; J trimming: 3 bases; junction bases outside the gene matches: 2. The CDR3 is 13 residues long. The CDR3 DNA sequence: TGTGCCAGCAGCCAGCGGGGGAAAGAGACCCAGTACTTC. It is translated as CASSQRGKETQYF.

The rearrangement uses TRBV9 and TRBJ2-1, with TRBD2 matching over 10 bases. Germline V gene lookup returns CDR1 SGDLS and CDR2 YYNGEE. V shed 2 bases, J shed 8 bases, and the junction held 7 bases outside the gene matches. This CDR3 comprises 15 residues. The chain's CDR3 is CASSVASGSLDEQFF. The CDR3 bases are TGTGCCAGCAGCGTCGCTAGCGGGAGTCTTGATGAGCAGTTCTTC. The whole variable domain, filled in from reference TRBV9 and TRBJ2-1, reads DSGVTQTPKHLITATGQRVTLRCSPRSGDLSVYWYQQSLDQGLQFLIQYYNGEERAKGNILERFSAQQFPDLHSELNLSSLELGDSALYFCASSVASGSLDEQFFGPGTRLTVL.

The rearrangement joins TRBV29-1 to TRBJ1-2; tentative D call: TRBD1 (6 bases). The ends were cut back, 4 bases at V and 5 bases at J, with 11 bases in the middle. The length of the CDR3 is 12 residues. Germline CDR1 SQVTM, CDR2 ANQGSEA. CDR3 coding DNA: TGCAGCGTTGGGGACACCTTATATGGCTACACCTTC. This sequence encodes CSVGDTLYGYTF.

The CDR3 DNA follows: TGTGCCAGCAGAAAAGACAGTCTTCCCTACGAGCAGTACTTC. Protein: CASRKDSLPYEQYF. The chain joins TRBV28 to TRBJ2-7; a possible D gene is TRBD1 (5 bases). CDR3 length: 14 residues. Between the trimmed V and J ends, which lost 6 bases and 2 bases, there was a span of 14 bases. Germline assignment: CDR1 MDHEN and CDR2 SYDVKM.

V is TRBV19 and J is TRBJ1-1; no definite D call. Per the germline V gene, CDR1 is LNHDA and CDR2 is SQIVND (reference sequence). V was clipped by 6 bases and J by 1 base, with 9 bases between them. This CDR3 has 13 residues. The DNA of the CDR3 is TGTGCCAGTAGGCACGGAGCGAACACTGAAGCTTTCTTT. It codes for CASRHGANTEAFF.

CDR3 bases: TGTGCCAGCAGTGATAGGACAGCTTTTCGCCCAAGATTTAAGCCCCAGCATTTT. This sequence encodes CASSDRTAFRPRFKPQHF. V usage is TRBV6-4 and J usage is TRBJ1-5; perhaps TRBD1 as D (6 bases). From germline, CDR1 is MRHNA and CDR2 SNTAGT. This CDR3 is built from 18 residues. Trimming removed 3 bases at V and 8 bases at J, with 26 bases between.

As concerns this clone: A much bigger clone sits one base away, suggesting this may be a read error. The same CDR3 can be traced to other DNA sequences in this sample. J is TRBJ1-1 and V is TRBV5-4, with D possibly being TRBD1 (5 bases). Germline values: CDR1 SGHNT, CDR2 YYREEE (reference sequence). The CDR3 sequence is 12 residues long. The V end was cut by 4 bases, the J end by 4 bases, with 8 bases between. DNA for the CDR3: TGTGCCAGCAGCCCCGGGGGCACTGAAGCTTTCTTT. This sequence encodes CASSPGGTEAFF.

The chain uses TRBV2 and TRBJ1-1, with D possibly being TRBD1 (6 bases). Looked up from germline, CDR1 is SNHLY and CDR2 is FYNNEI. The CDR3 length is 14 residues. V gave up 10 bases and J gave up 3 bases, with 18 bases separating them. The CDR3 reads CATQGTRVDTEAFF. DNA of the CDR3: TGTGCCACTCAGGGGACGCGTGTGGACACTGAAGCTTTCTTT. Combining the CDR3 with reference TRBV2 and TRBJ1-1 gives the whole variable domain EPEVTQTPSHQVTQMGQEVILRCVPISNHLYFYWYRQILGQKVEFLVSFYNNEISEKSEIFDDQFSVERPDGSNFTLKIRSTKLEDSAMYFCATQGTRVDTEAFFGQGTRLTVV.

The genes are TRBV2 and TRBJ1-5; TRBD1 matches 8 bases. The CDR3 loop spans 14 amino acids. Germline loops: CDR1 SNHLY, CDR2 FYNNEI. With V trimmed by 6 bases and J by 2 bases, 3 bases remained unmatched. The CDR3 DNA reads TGTGCCAGCAGCGGACAGGGAGGCAATCAGCCCCAGCATTTT. This translates into CASSGQGGNQPQHF.

The chain combines TRBV28 with TRBJ1-1; weak D call: TRBD1 (6 bases). Trimming pared 6 bases from V and 2 bases from J, leaving 22 bases between. The CDR3 covers 17 residues. Per germline, CDR1 MDHEN and CDR2 SYDVKM. The DNA of the CDR3 is TGTGCCAGCAGCCCTTTAGGACCTCAGGGGTATAACACTGAAGCTTTCTTT. Its translation is CASSPLGPQGYNTEAFF.

This chain joins TRBV9 and TRBJ2-3, with TRBD2 matching 7 bases. This CDR3 has 13 amino acids. V was clipped by 2 bases and J by 4 bases; unmatched bases: 1. From germline, CDR1 is SGDLS and CDR2 YYNGEE. The CDR3 DNA sequence: TGTGCCAGCAGCGTCGGGAGGCCAGATACGCAGTATTTT. Translating it yields CASSVGRPDTQYF.

A single count supports this clone. The chain recombines TRBV30 with TRBJ1-2; D is unclear. The V gene's germline CDR1 is GTSNPN and CDR2 SVGIG (reference sequence). V gave up 3 bases and J gave up 4 bases, with 15 bases separating them. The CDR3 sequence is 14 residues long. The CDR3 loop is CAWRWKGGSYGYTF. The CDR3 DNA follows: TGTGCCTGGAGATGGAAGGGAGGTTCCTATGGCTACACCTTC.

The rearrangement uses TRBV6-1 and TRBJ2-4, with TRBD1 identical over 8 bases. The germline CDR1 and CDR2 sequences are MNHNS and SASEGT. This CDR3 region has 12 residues. Trimming removed 6 bases from V and 11 bases from J; junction bases left unmatched: 6. CDR3 nucleotides: TGTGCCAGCAGCCTACAGGGGGTTGTTCAGTACTTC. Encoded protein: CASSLQGVVQYF.

The chain couples TRBV5-4 to TRBJ2-7, with TRBD2 matching over 15 bases. Germline V CDR1 and CDR2: SGHNT, YYREEE (reference sequence). V lost 2 bases to trimming and J lost 4 bases; unmatched junction nucleotides: 4. The CDR3 runs to 16 residues. CDR3 sequence reads: CASSFAGTSGRYEQYF. The CDR3 DNA reads as TGTGCCAGCAGCTTTGCGGGGACTAGCGGGAGGTACGAGCAGTACTTC.

This clone was detected only a few times. The chain recombines TRBV11-2 with TRBJ2-5; TRBD1 might be the D (5 bases). The DNA end is a closer match to TRBJ2-7, so the J assignment may be wrong. The V gene's germline CDR1 is SGHAT and CDR2 FQNNGV. There are 14 residues in the CDR3. In DNA, the CDR3 is TGTGCCAGCAGCTTAGAGGCCAGGGTGAGCGAGCAGTACTTC. Translation: CASSLEARVSEQYF.

This chain links TRBV2 with TRBJ2-5; 12 positions agree with TRBD2. Germline V gene data show CDR1 as SNHLY and CDR2 as FYNNEI. Losses at the gene ends were 7 bases for V and 7 bases for J; bases not matched to a gene: 7. This CDR3 is 14 amino acids long. The CDR3, as DNA: TGTGCCAGCACCGGACTAGCGGGGAGGGGGACCCAGTACTTC. Protein sequence: CASTGLAGRGTQYF.

In regard to this clone: In the same sample, other DNA sequences code for this CDR3. The chain has TRBV5-1 and TRBJ2-7; a weak D match, TRBD1 (5 bases). Germline V gives CDR1 SGHRS, CDR2 YFSETQ. The CDR3 has 13 amino acids. V lost 0 bases and J lost 1, with 5 bases in between. The CDR3 sequence is CASSLAGSYEQYF. The CDR3 DNA is TGCGCCAGCAGCTTGGCAGGGTCCTACGAGCAGTACTTC.

This chain joins TRBV6-5 and TRBJ2-7; D perhaps matches TRBD1 (6 bases). From germline, CDR1 is MNHEY and CDR2 SVGAGI. The ends were cut back, 5 bases at V and 6 bases at J, with 17 bases in the middle. The CDR3 covers 14 residues. CDR3 nucleotide sequence: TGTGCCAGCAGTGCCAAAATACAGGGCGGCGAGCAGTACTTC. It encodes CASSAKIQGGEQYF.

This clone has a single count. The chain links TRBV5-4 to TRBJ1-6; D ambiguous. Trimming left V 0 bases short and J 8 bases short, with 12 bases between. CDR1 is SGHNT, CDR2 YYREEE, per germline (reference sequence). The CDR3 has 15 amino acids. CDR3 loop: CASSLGGGMDSPLHF. The CDR3 DNA reads TGTGCCAGCAGCTTGGGGGGAGGGATGGATTCACCCCTCCACTTT.

This chain links TRBV4-3 with TRBJ2-1; 7 nucleotides line up with TRBD2. The V gene end was trimmed by 3 bases and the J gene end by 7 bases; junction bases not matched to a gene: 12. The CDR3 is 16 amino acids. The germline gives CDR1 LGHNA, CDR2 YSLEER. CDR3 sequence (DNA): TGCGCCAGCAGCCAGCAGACTAGCCGCGGATGGAATGAGCAGTTCTTC. This gives the protein CASSQQTSRGWNEQFF.

This clone appeared once. This CDR3 is also generated by other DNA sequences in the sample. The gene calls are TRBV28 and TRBJ2-7; TRBD1 might be the D (5 bases). CDR3 length: 12 residues. Germline-derived CDR1 and CDR2 are MDHEN and SYDVKM. The ends were cut back, 1 base at V and 4 bases at J, with 5 bases in the middle. The CDR3 sequence is CASSLSGYEQYF. The CDR3 coding sequence is TGTGCCAGCAGTTTATCAGGGTACGAGCAGTACTTC.

This clone was picked up one time. The V gene is TRBV14, the J gene TRBJ1-2; TRBD1 might be the D (6 bases). The CDR3 totals 15 residues. Looked up from germline, CDR1 is SGHDN and CDR2 is FVKESK. Trimming took off 1 base at V and 3 bases at J, with 12 bases between the two ends. The CDR3 nucleotides read TGTGCCAGCAGCCAAGGGGCAGGGGCTTACTATGGCTACACCTTC. This gives the protein CASSQGAGAYYGYTF.

The chain joins TRBV7-9 to TRBJ1-3, with D perhaps TRBD1 (5 bases). The CDR3 is 14 residues long. Germline V gene data show CDR1 as SEHNR and CDR2 as FQNEAQ (reference sequence). The germline V and J ends were trimmed by 5 bases and 0 bases, with 8 bases remaining between them. The CDR3 bases are TGTGCCAGCAGCCCCGGGGGCTCTGGAAACACCATATATTTT. This codes for CASSPGGSGNTIYF.

The genes are TRBV9 and TRBJ1-4; no clear D gene. This CDR3 is built from 15 residues. The germline CDR1 and CDR2 sequences are SGDLS and YYNGEE. Trimming shortened V by 4 bases and J by 10 bases, and 20 bases separated the two germline ends. The CDR3 DNA sequence: TGTGCCAGCAGCAGAGAGGAGGGCCTCTCCGGAAAACTGTTTTTT. This sequence encodes CASSREEGLSGKLFF.

The chain couples TRBV6-5 to TRBJ1-4, with D perhaps TRBD1 (5 bases). Germline V gene sequence: CDR1 MNHEY, CDR2 SVGAGI. This CDR3 contains 14 residues. V was cut by 5 bases and J by 8 bases, with 15 bases left in between. CDR3 sequence reads: CASSDGGREEKLFF. CDR3 bases: TGTGCCAGCAGTGACGGGGGTAGGGAGGAAAAACTGTTTTTT.

This clone was seen more than once but under ten times. This chain links TRBV18 with TRBJ2-1, with TRBD2 matching over 9 bases. V shed 6 bases and J 5 bases; nucleotides not matched to a gene: 8. Germline assignment: CDR1 KGHSH and CDR2 LQKENI. CDR3 size: 15 residues. This CDR3 is CASSPVAGGDNEQFF. CDR3 nucleotide sequence: TGTGCCAGCTCGCCCGTGGCGGGGGGGGACAATGAGCAGTTCTTC.

This clone was observed a single time. This chain connects TRBV11-2 to TRBJ2-7, with 7 bases aligning to TRBD2. The CDR3 sequence is 15 residues long. CDR1 and CDR2 (germline): SGHAT, FQNNGV. The trim removed 5 bases at V and 3 bases at J, leaving 10 bases unmatched. CDR3 DNA sequence: TGTGCCAGCAGCCCCAGGCTAGCGGCGGGCTACGAGCAGTACTTC. Its translation: CASSPRLAAGYEQYF.

V and J are TRBV25-1 and TRBJ2-7; 9 positions match TRBD1. From germline, CDR1 is MGHDK and CDR2 SYGVNS. V lost 8 bases, J lost 7 bases, and 12 bases stayed unmatched. This CDR3 contains 14 residues. The DNA for the CDR3 is TGTGCCAGCCCTTCCGGGACAGGGTTCGGGGAGCAGTACTTC. Translated: CASPSGTGFGEQYF.